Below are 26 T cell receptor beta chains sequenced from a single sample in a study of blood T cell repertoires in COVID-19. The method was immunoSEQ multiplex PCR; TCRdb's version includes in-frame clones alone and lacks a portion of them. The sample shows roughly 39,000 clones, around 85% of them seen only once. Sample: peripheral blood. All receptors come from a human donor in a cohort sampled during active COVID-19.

The CDR3 bases are TGCAGCGTAGGGGAAGTGGGGAACACTGAAGCTTTCTTT. This codes for CSVGEVGNTEAFF. This chain uses TRBV29-1 with TRBJ1-1; a weak D match, TRBD1 (5 bases). This CDR3 is built from 13 residues. Trimming pared 6 bases from V and 1 base from J, leaving 12 bases between. Germline lookup yields CDR1 SQVTM and CDR2 ANQGSEA.

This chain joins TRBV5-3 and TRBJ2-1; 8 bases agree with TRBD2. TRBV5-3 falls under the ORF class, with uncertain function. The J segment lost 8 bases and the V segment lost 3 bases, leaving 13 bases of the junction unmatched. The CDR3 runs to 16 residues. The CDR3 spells CARSYDREGVIDEQFF. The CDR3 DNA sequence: TGTGCCAGAAGCTATGATCGGGAGGGCGTTATAGATGAGCAGTTCTTC.

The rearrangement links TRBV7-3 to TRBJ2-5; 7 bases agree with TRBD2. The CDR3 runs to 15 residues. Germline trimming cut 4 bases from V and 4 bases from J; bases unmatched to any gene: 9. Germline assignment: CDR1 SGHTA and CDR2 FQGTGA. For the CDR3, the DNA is TGTGCCAGCAGCTGGGGAGGGAGTGGCGGAGAGACCCAGTACTTC. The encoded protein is CASSWGGSGGETQYF.

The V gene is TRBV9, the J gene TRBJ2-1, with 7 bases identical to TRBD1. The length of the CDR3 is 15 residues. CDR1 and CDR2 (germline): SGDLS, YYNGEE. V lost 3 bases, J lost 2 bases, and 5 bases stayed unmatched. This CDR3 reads CASSGLGGTYNEQFF. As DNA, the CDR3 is TGTGCCAGCAGCGGGTTAGGGGGCACCTACAATGAGCAGTTCTTC. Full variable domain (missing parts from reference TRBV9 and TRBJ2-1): DSGVTQTPKHLITATGQRVTLRCSPRSGDLSVYWYQQSLDQGLQFLIQYYNGEERAKGNILERFSAQQFPDLHSELNLSSLELGDSALYFCASSGLGGTYNEQFFGPGTRLTVL.

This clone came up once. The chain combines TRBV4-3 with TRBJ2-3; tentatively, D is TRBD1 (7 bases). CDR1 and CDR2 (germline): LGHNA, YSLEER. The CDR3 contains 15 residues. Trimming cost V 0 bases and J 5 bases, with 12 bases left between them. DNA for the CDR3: TGCGCCAGCAGCCAAGATAGGAGGGGGCAAGATACGCAGTATTTT. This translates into CASSQDRRGQDTQYF.

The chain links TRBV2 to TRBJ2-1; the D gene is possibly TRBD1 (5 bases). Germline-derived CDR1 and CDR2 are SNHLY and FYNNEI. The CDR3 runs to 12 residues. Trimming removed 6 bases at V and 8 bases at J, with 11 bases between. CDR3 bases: TGTGCCAGCAGGCCGGAAGGGGATGAGCAGTTCTTC. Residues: CASRPEGDEQFF.

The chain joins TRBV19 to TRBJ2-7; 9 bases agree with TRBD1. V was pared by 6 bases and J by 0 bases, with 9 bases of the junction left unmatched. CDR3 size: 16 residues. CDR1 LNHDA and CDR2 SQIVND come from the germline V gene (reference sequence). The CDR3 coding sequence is TGTGCCAGTAGCCCTACTCCGGGACAGGGCTCCTACGAGCAGTACTTC. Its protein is CASSPTPGQGSYEQYF.

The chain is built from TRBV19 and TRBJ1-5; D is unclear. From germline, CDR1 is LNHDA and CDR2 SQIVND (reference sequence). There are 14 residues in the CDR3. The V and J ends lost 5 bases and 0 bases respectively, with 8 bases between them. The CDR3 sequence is CASSYGVSNQPQHF. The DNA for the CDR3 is TGTGCCAGTAGTTACGGGGTTAGCAATCAGCCCCAGCATTTT.

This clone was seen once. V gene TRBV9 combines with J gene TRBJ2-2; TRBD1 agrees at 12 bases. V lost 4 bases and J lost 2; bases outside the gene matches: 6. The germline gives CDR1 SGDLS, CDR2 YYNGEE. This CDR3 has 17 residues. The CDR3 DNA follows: TGTGCCAGCAGCCAATTGGGGACAGGGGGCAACACCGGGGAGCTGTTTTTT. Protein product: CASSQLGTGGNTGELFF.

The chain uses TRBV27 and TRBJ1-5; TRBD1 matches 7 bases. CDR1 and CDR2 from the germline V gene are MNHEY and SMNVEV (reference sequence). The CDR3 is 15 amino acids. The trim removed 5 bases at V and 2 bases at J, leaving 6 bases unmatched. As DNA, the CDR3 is TGTGCCAGCAGTATCTCACAGGGGCGCAATCAGCCCCAGCATTTT. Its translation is CASSISQGRNQPQHF.

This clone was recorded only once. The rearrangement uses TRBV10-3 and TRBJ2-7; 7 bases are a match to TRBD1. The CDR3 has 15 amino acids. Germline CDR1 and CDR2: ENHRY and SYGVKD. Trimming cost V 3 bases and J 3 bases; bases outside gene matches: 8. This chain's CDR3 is CAISDTGAAGYEQYF. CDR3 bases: TGTGCCATCAGTGATACAGGGGCCGCAGGCTACGAGCAGTACTTC.

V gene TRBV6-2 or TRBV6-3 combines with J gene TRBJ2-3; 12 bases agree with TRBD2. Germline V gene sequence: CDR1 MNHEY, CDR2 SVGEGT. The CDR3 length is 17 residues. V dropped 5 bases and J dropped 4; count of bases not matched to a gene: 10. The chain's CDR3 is CASSLLAGGPRADTQYF. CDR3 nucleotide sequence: TGTGCCAGCAGTCTCCTAGCGGGAGGGCCTCGGGCAGATACGCAGTATTTT.

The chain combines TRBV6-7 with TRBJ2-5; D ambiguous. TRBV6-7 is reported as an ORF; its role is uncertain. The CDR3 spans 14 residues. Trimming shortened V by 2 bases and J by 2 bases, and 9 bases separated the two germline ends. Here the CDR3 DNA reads TGTGCCAGCAGTTACATGGCATTTCAAGAGACCCAGTACTTC. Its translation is CASSYMAFQETQYF.

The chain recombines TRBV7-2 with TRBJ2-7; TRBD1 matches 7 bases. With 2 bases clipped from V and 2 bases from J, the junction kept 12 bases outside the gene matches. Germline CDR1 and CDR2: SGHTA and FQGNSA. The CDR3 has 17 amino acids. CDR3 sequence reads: CASSLKSYSGQPYEQYF. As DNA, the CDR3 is TGTGCCAGCAGCTTAAAATCTTACTCGGGACAGCCCTACGAGCAGTACTTC.

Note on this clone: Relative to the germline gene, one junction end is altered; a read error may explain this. CDR3 DNA: TGCTCCACAGGGGACTCCTACGAGCAGTACTTC. It encodes CSTGDSYEQYF. The chain is built from TRBV19 and TRBJ2-7; 7 nucleotides agree with TRBD1. Looked up from germline, CDR1 is LNHDA and CDR2 is SQIVND (reference sequence). The CDR3 contains 11 residues.

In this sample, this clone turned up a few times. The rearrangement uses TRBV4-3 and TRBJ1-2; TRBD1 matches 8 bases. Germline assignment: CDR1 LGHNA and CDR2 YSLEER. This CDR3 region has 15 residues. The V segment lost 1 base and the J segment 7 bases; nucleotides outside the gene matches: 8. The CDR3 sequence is CASSQGRTGPVGYTF. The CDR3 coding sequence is TGCGCCAGCAGCCAAGGAAGGACAGGGCCGGTTGGCTACACCTTC.

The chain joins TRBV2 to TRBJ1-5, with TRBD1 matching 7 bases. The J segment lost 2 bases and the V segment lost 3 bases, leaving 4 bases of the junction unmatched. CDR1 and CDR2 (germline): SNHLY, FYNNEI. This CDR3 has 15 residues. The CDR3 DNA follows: TGTGCCAGCAGTGATTTAGGACAGGGCAATCAGCCCCAGCATTTT. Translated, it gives CASSDLGQGNQPQHF.

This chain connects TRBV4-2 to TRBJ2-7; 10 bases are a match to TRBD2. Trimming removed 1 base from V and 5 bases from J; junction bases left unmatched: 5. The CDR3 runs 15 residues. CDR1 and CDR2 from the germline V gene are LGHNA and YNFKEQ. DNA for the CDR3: TGTGCCAGCAGCCAAGCCCTAGCGGGAGTAAACGAGCAGTACTTC. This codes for CASSQALAGVNEQYF.

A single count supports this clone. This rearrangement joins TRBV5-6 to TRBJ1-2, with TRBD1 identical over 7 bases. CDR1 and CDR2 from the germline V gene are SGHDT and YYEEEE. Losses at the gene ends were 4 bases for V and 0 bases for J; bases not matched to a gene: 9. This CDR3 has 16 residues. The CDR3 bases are TGTGCCAGCAGCGGGGGGTCCGGGACAGCTAACTATGGCTACACCTTC. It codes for CASSGGSGTANYGYTF.

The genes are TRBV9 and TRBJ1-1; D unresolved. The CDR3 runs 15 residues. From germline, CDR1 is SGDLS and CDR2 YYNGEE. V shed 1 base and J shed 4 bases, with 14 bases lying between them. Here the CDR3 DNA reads TGTGCCAGCAGCGTAAGCGGGCGGGTTGGCACTGAAGCTTTCTTT. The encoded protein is CASSVSGRVGTEAFF.

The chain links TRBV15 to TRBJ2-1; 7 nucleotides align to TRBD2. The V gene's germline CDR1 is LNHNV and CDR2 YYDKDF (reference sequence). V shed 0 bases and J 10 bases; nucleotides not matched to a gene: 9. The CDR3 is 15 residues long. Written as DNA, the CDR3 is TGTGCCACCAGCAGAGATCCAGGCGGGGGACGGGAGCAGTTCTTC. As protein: CATSRDPGGGREQFF.

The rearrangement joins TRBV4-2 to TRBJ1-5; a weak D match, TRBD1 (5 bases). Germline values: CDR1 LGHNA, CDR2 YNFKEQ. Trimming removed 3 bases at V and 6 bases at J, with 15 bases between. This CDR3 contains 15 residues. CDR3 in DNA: TGTGCCAGCAGCCAGGGGATGCAGGGTGGTCAGCCCCAGCATTTT. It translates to CASSQGMQGGQPQHF.

The CDR3 loop reads CASSLRLPQYEQYF. For the CDR3, the DNA is TGTGCCAGCAGTTTAAGACTACCTCAGTACGAGCAGTACTTC. The chain employs TRBV27 and TRBJ2-7, with D tentatively TRBD2 (5 bases). This CDR3 is built from 14 residues. The V and J ends lost 2 bases and 4 bases respectively, with 12 bases between them. In germline, CDR1 is MNHEY, CDR2 SMNVEV (reference sequence).

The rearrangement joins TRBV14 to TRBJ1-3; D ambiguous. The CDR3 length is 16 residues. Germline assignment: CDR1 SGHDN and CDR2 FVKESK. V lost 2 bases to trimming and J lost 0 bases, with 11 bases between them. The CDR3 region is CASSQYQKISGNTIYF. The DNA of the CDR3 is TGTGCCAGCAGCCAATATCAGAAGATCTCTGGAAACACCATATATTTT.

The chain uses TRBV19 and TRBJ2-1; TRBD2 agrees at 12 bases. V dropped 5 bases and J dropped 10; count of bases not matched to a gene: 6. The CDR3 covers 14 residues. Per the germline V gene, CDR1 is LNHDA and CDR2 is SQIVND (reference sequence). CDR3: CASSPGLAGREQFF. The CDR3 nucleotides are TGTGCCAGTAGTCCCGGACTAGCGGGGAGGGAGCAGTTCTTC. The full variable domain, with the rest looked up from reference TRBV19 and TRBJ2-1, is DGGITQSPKYLFRKEGQNVTLSCEQNLNHDAMYWYRQDPGQGLRLIYYSQIVNDFQKGDIAEGYSVSREKKESFPLTVTSAQKNPTAFYLCASSPGLAGREQFFGPGTRLTVL.

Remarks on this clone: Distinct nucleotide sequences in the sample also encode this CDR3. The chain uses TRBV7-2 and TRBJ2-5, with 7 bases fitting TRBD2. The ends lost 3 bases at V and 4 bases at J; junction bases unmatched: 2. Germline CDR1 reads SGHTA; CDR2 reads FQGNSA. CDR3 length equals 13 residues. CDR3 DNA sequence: TGTGCCAGCAGCTTCTCGGGGGGAGAGACCCAGTACTTC. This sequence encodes CASSFSGGETQYF.